The 28 T cell receptor beta chains given below trace back to one sample, sequenced in a study of shared clonotypes between healthy human individuals. Sequencing used immunoSEQ multiplex PCR; TCRdb keeps in-frame clones, though not all of them. The sample lists roughly 410,000 clones; around 96% were seen once. Material: memory CD8+ T cells sorted from blood. This sample's subset: CD45RO+ cells pooled with CCR7-negative TemRA cells. The receptors were gathered from a man between 25 and 39 years old in good health.

The V gene is TRBV6-1, the J gene TRBJ2-6; no reliable D call. V lost 5 bases, J lost 0 bases, and 5 bases lay in between. The CDR3 covers 14 residues. In germline, CDR1 is MNHNS, CDR2 SASEGT. The CDR3 bases are TGTGCCAGCAGTCCCCACTCTGGGGCCAACGTCCTGACTTTC. Translating it yields CASSPHSGANVLTF.

CDR3 DNA sequence: TGTGCCAGCAGCGCGGGGTACCAAGAGACCCAGTACTTC. Translation gives CASSAGYQETQYF. This rearrangement joins TRBV7-2 to TRBJ2-5, with D possibly TRBD2 on 6 matching bases. CDR1 SGHTA and CDR2 FQGNSA come from the germline V gene. The CDR3 consists of 13 residues. V was pared by 5 bases and J by 0 bases, with 7 bases between.

This chain uses TRBV27 with TRBJ1-5; TRBD1 matches 12 bases. After removal of 3 bases from V and 4 bases from J, the junction contained 4 bases not matched to a gene. In germline, CDR1 is MNHEY, CDR2 SMNVEV (reference sequence). This CDR3 comprises 16 residues. The CDR3 nucleotides read TGTGCCAGCAGTTTGGGGACAGGGGGCTGGAATCAGCCCCAGCATTTT. This encodes CASSLGTGGWNQPQHF.

In its sample, this clone was seen once. The chain recombines TRBV29-1 with TRBJ2-1; D is perhaps TRBD1 or TRBD2 (5 bases each). Trimming cost V 0 bases and J 9 bases, with 15 bases left between them. This CDR3 has 14 residues. Germline CDR1 is SQVTM and CDR2 is ANQGSEA. The DNA for the CDR3 is TGCAGCGTTGAAGATTCCGTAACTAGGGGTGAGCAGTTCTTC. It translates to CSVEDSVTRGEQFF.

The chain uses TRBV27 and TRBJ2-7; tentative D call: TRBD1 (5 bases). The germline CDR1 and CDR2 sequences are MNHEY and SMNVEV (reference sequence). The length of the CDR3 is 14 residues. V lost 5 bases, J lost 2 bases, and 13 bases lay in between. The CDR3 DNA sequence: TGTGCCAGCAGTCCCACGACAGTCACCTACGAGCAGTACTTC. Translation: CASSPTTVTYEQYF.

The chain employs TRBV9 and TRBJ2-5; TRBD2 might be the D (6 bases). CDR1 and CDR2 from the germline V gene are SGDLS and YYNGEE. The CDR3 spans 15 residues. Trimming stripped 4 bases from V and 4 bases from J, with 17 bases between. The CDR3 coding sequence is TGTGCCAGCAGCCATACTCTAGCAGCGGGAGAGACCCAGTACTTC. Amino acids: CASSHTLAAGETQYF.

This chain uses TRBV5-6 with TRBJ2-5, with TRBD2 matching over 7 bases. The CDR3 contains 14 residues. Trimming at V came to 3 bases and at J to 5 bases, leaving 7 bases not matched to a gene. The V gene's germline CDR1 is SGHDT and CDR2 YYEEEE. The DNA of the CDR3 is TGTGCCAGCAGCTGGGCCGATAGCGGGGAGACCCAGTACTTC. This sequence encodes CASSWADSGETQYF.

In nucleotides, the CDR3 is TGTGCCAGTAGTTATTTACAGGGGGAAGAGCAGTACTTC. It is translated as CASSYLQGEEQYF. The rearrangement joins TRBV19 to TRBJ2-7, with TRBD1 matching 8 bases. This CDR3 has 13 amino acids. Germline V gene data show CDR1 as LNHDA and CDR2 as SQIVND (reference sequence). V was clipped by 5 bases and J by 7 bases; unmatched bases: 7.

This sequence joins TRBV6-1 and TRBJ2-5, with TRBD2 identical over 11 bases. The CDR3 is 14 amino acids. Germline V CDR1 and CDR2: MNHNS, SASEGT. The V segment lost 7 bases and the J segment 2 bases; nucleotides outside the gene matches: 3. CDR3 nucleotide sequence: TGTGCCAGCAACCTAGCGGGAGGACAAGAGACCCAGTACTTC. Its translation: CASNLAGGQETQYF.

This clone occurred a few times. The genes are TRBV2 and TRBJ2-5; D remains ambiguous. Trimming pared 6 bases from V and 1 base from J, leaving 6 bases between. CDR1 and CDR2 from the germline V gene are SNHLY and FYNNEI. This CDR3 region has 12 residues. The CDR3 coding sequence is TGTGCCAGCAGAGGATCCCAAGAGACCCAGTACTTC. Translation gives CASRGSQETQYF.

The chain has TRBV30 and TRBJ1-3; no definite D call. V lost 2 bases and J 0 bases, leaving 5 bases between the germline ends. The V gene's germline CDR1 is GTSNPN and CDR2 SVGIG (reference sequence). This CDR3 region has 13 residues. CDR3 in DNA: TGTGCCTGGAGTACCAGCTCTGGAAACACCATATATTTT. This sequence encodes CAWSTSSGNTIYF.

The V and J genes are TRBV2 and TRBJ1-2; TRBD1 matches at 9 bases. V shed 0 bases, J shed 0 bases, and the junction held 5 bases outside the gene matches. Looked up from germline, CDR1 is SNHLY and CDR2 is FYNNEI. The CDR3 covers 17 residues. Here the CDR3 DNA reads TGTGCCAGCAGTGAAGCGGGGGGACAGGGAGCTAACTATGGCTACACCTTC. Translated, it gives CASSEAGGQGANYGYTF.

The chain joins TRBV28 to TRBJ1-1, with D perhaps matching TRBD1 (5 bases). CDR1 MDHEN and CDR2 SYDVKM come from the germline V gene. The CDR3 spans 13 residues. V was shortened by 7 bases and J by 3 bases, with 12 bases between the two germline ends. The CDR3 DNA follows: TGTGCCAGCACAAGCGGGGCAGACACTGAAGCTTTCTTT. This sequence encodes CASTSGADTEAFF.

The chain has TRBV4-2 and TRBJ2-3; no firm D call. Between the trimmed V and J ends, which lost 1 base and 2 bases, there was a span of 10 bases. The length of the CDR3 is 15 residues. Germline-derived CDR1 and CDR2 are LGHNA and YNFKEQ. In nucleotides, the CDR3 is TGTGCCAGCAGCCAAGGCCCGACCCCCACAGATACGCAGTATTTT. Residues: CASSQGPTPTDTQYF.

The genes are TRBV10-3 and TRBJ2-7, with 10 bases fitting TRBD2. J lost 6 bases, V lost 4 bases, and 12 bases had no gene match. The CDR3 sequence is 16 residues long. Looked up from germline, CDR1 is ENHRY and CDR2 is SYGVKD. Written as DNA, the CDR3 is TGTGCCATCAGTGCAGGGACTAGCGCCCCGCTTGGCGAGCAGTACTTC. Its translation is CAISAGTSAPLGEQYF.

The CDR3 reads CASSKCLNPGAAGELFF. The CDR3 nucleotides read TGTGCCAGCAGCAAATGCCTTAATCCCGGAGCCGCCGGGGAGCTGTTTTTT. The J gene is TRBJ2-2, the V gene TRBV21-1; the table's D call of TRBD2 was not tested on the DNA. TRBV21-1 is reported as a pseudogene. This CDR3 spans 17 amino acids.

The chain has TRBV4-1 and TRBJ2-2; D could derive from TRBD1 or TRBD2 (5 bases each). The CDR3 extends over 16 amino acids. Trimming took 6 bases from V and 0 from J, leaving 14 bases between them. Germline assignment: CDR1 MGHRA and CDR2 YSYEKL. CDR3: CASSNPGRSNTGELFF. The DNA for the CDR3 is TGCGCCAGCAGTAATCCGGGACGCTCGAACACCGGGGAGCTGTTTTTT.

J is TRBJ2-3 and V is TRBV6-1; D unresolved. V was cut by 6 bases and J by 3 bases, with 7 bases left in between. Germline CDR1 is MNHNS and CDR2 is SASEGT. This CDR3 contains 12 residues. For the CDR3, the DNA is TGTGCCAGCAGCCCCAGAACAGATACGCAGTATTTT. Translated, it gives CASSPRTDTQYF.

J is TRBJ2-7 and V is TRBV5-4; tentatively, D is TRBD2 (6 bases). V was trimmed by 9 bases and J by 2 bases, leaving 21 bases between them. The CDR3 has 15 residues. CDR1 is SGHNT and CDR2 is YYREEE in the germline V gene (reference sequence). In DNA, the CDR3 is TGTGCCACTCTCCAATGGGGGGACGCTACCTACGAGCAGTACTTC. Amino acid sequence: CATLQWGDATYEQYF.

This chain connects TRBV19 to TRBJ2-3, with D possibly matching TRBD1 (5 bases). The CDR3 is 14 amino acids. V lost 6 bases and J 2 bases, leaving 12 bases between the germline ends. Germline values: CDR1 LNHDA, CDR2 SQIVND (reference sequence). The CDR3 DNA follows: TGTGCCAGTAGGCCGATAGGGGACACAGATACGCAGTATTTT. Encoded protein: CASRPIGDTDTQYF.

The chain joins TRBV10-3 to TRBJ2-7, with D perhaps matching TRBD2 (5 bases). The CDR3 spans 15 residues. V was trimmed by 0 bases and J by 2 bases, leaving 11 bases between them. Germline lookup yields CDR1 ENHRY and CDR2 SYGVKD. The chain's CDR3 is CAISESLGETYEQYF. CDR3 coding DNA: TGTGCCATCAGTGAGTCTCTTGGGGAGACCTACGAGCAGTACTTC.

This clone has more than one count but fewer than ten. The chain links TRBV6-1 to TRBJ1-2, with 7 positions matching TRBD1. V lost 10 bases to trimming and J lost 3 bases; unmatched junction nucleotides: 8. Germline V gene sequence: CDR1 MNHNS, CDR2 SASEGT. The CDR3 loop spans 13 amino acids. DNA of the CDR3: TGTGCCAACTCACCAGACAGGGACTATGGCTACACCTTC. Protein product: CANSPDRDYGYTF.

The chain recombines TRBV5-6 with TRBJ1-2; a possible D gene is TRBD1 (5 bases). The CDR3 is made up of 14 amino acids. Per germline, CDR1 SGHDT and CDR2 YYEEEE. V lost 2 bases and J lost 5, with 13 bases in between. DNA of the CDR3: TGTGCCAGCAGCTTTGGCAGGGCGGAATATGGCTACACCTTC. Translating it yields CASSFGRAEYGYTF. The variable domain in full, completed from reference TRBV5-6 and TRBJ1-2, reads DAGVTQSPTHLIKTRGQQVTLRCSPKSGHDTVSWYQQALGQGPQFIFQYYEEEERQRGNFPDRFSGHQFPNYSSELNVNALLLGDSALYLCASSFGRAEYGYTFGSGTRLTVV.

The chain is built from TRBV5-1 and TRBJ2-7, with D possibly TRBD1 on 5 matching bases. In germline, CDR1 is SGHRS, CDR2 YFSETQ. The CDR3 is 13 amino acids. Trimming took 0 bases from V and 2 from J, leaving 6 bases between them. The CDR3, as DNA: TGCGCCAGCAGCTTGGCGACAGCCTACGAGCAGTACTTC. This gives the protein CASSLATAYEQYF.

This clone was recorded once. The CDR3 loop reads CASSFGPGSTDTQYF. DNA for the CDR3: TGTGCCAGCAGTTTTGGCCCGGGAAGCACAGATACGCAGTATTTT. The chain carries TRBV28 and TRBJ2-3; possibly TRBD2 for D (5 bases). Germline CDR1 MDHEN, CDR2 SYDVKM. V lost 3 bases, J lost 0 bases, and 10 bases lay in between. There are 15 residues in the CDR3.

This chain connects TRBV12-5 to TRBJ2-3; D call uncertain. V gave up 3 bases and J gave up 3 bases, with 7 bases separating them. Germline V gene data show CDR1 as LGHNT and CDR2 as FRNRAP. The length of the CDR3 is 13 residues. CDR3 protein: CASGFSETDTQYF. The CDR3 DNA follows: TGTGCTAGTGGTTTCTCCGAGACAGATACGCAGTATTTT.

The J gene is TRBJ1-2, the V gene TRBV7-9, with D perhaps TRBD1 (5 bases). V dropped 2 bases and J dropped 12 bases, with 13 bases sitting between them. The germline V gene encodes CDR1 SEHNR and CDR2 FQNEAQ (reference sequence). The CDR3 sequence is 12 residues long. CDR3 sequence (DNA): TGTGCCAGCAGCTTACTACCAAGGGGCGACACCTTC. The encoded protein is CASSLLPRGDTF.

DNA of the CDR3: TGTGCCAGCAGGCTCCCCTTAGGACAGAACACTGAAGCTTTCTTT. Translated, it gives CASRLPLGQNTEAFF. The chain couples TRBV28 to TRBJ1-1, with a possible D match to TRBD1 (5 bases). The CDR3 consists of 15 residues. The V end was cut by 6 bases, the J end by 1 base, with 15 bases between. The V gene's germline CDR1 is MDHEN and CDR2 SYDVKM.